One and the same sample provided the 18 T cell receptor beta chains below, sequenced in a study of read filtering for tumor transcriptome and immune sequencing. From roughly 400 ng of RNA, a library with molecular barcoded alpha/delta and beta/gamma adaptors was made. TCRdb re-derived calls from the reads in MiXCR, one entry per CDR3 protein. Of roughly 49,000 distinct CDR3 sequences in the sample, roughly a fifth were seen once. Material: a population of CD138-negative cells sorted from bone marrow. These receptors all stem from a donor at least 40 years old with multiple myeloma.

In this sample, this clonotype turned up many times. The chain joins TRBV7-9 to TRBJ2-7, with D possibly being TRBD1 (6 bases). The CDR3 sequence is 15 residues long. Germline values: CDR1 SEHNR, CDR2 FQNEAQ (reference sequence). Trimming pared 5 bases from V and 0 bases from J, leaving 14 bases between. In DNA form, the CDR3 reads TGTGCCAGCAGCCCTGGCGACAGGAGCTCCTACGAGCAGTACTTC. Translation: CASSPGDRSSYEQYF.

The gene calls are TRBV4-3 and TRBJ2-5, with TRBD1 as a possible D gene (5 bases). The CDR3 consists of 16 residues. From germline, CDR1 is LGHNA and CDR2 YSLEER. V gave up 1 base and J gave up 3 bases, with 15 bases separating them. The CDR3 nucleotides read TGCGCCAGCAGCCAAGCGCGTGGGGCAGGTGAAGAGACCCAGTACTTC. Its protein is CASSQARGAGEETQYF.

This clonotype has ten or more counts. The junction departs from germline at one end; a sequencing error may be responsible. The V and J genes are TRBV28 and TRBJ1-4, with D possibly being TRBD1 (6 bases). Germline V gene data show CDR1 as MDHEN and CDR2 as SYDVKM. The CDR3 has 16 amino acids. CDR3 DNA sequence: TGTGCCAGCAGTTTATGGGGTACAGGGAGTGATGAGAAACTGTTTTTT. The encoded protein is CASSLWGTGSDEKLFF.

This clonotype was detected ten times or more. The chain recombines TRBV18 with TRBJ1-1, with a possible D match to TRBD1 (5 bases). V was cut by 6 bases and J by 6 bases, with 11 bases left in between. This CDR3 has 12 amino acids. Looked up from germline, CDR1 is KGHSH and CDR2 is LQKENI. The CDR3 loop is CASSTTGPEAFF. The CDR3 DNA reads TGTGCCAGCTCCACCACAGGTCCTGAAGCTTTCTTT.

The V and J genes are TRBV12-3 or TRBV12-4 and TRBJ1-5; no firm D call. V lost 0 bases and J lost 1, with 7 bases in between. The CDR3 sequence is 15 residues long. The CDR3 nucleotides read TGTGCCAGCAGTTTAGCGAGTTGGAGCAATCAGCCCCAGCATTTT. This gives the protein CASSLASWSNQPQHF.

This clonotype has a count of ten or more. The rearrangement joins TRBV4-2 to TRBJ2-5; D gene unclear. CDR1 is LGHNA, CDR2 YNFKEQ, per germline. V was cut by 1 base and J by 2 bases, with 8 bases left in between. This CDR3 contains 14 residues. The CDR3 nucleotides read TGTGCCAGCAGCCAAGCGCTGGAGCAAGAGACCCAGTACTTC. This gives the protein CASSQALEQETQYF.

This clonotype was picked up a small number of times. The CDR3 is CASRTHLQGRSQPQHF. The DNA for the CDR3 is TGTGCCAGCAGGACCCATCTTCAGGGGAGGAGTCAGCCCCAGCATTTT. The chain employs TRBV12-3 or TRBV12-4 and TRBJ1-5; maybe TRBD1 (6 bases). This CDR3 has 16 amino acids. Trimming shortened V by 6 bases and J by 6 bases, and 21 bases separated the two germline ends.

The rearrangement joins TRBV4-1 to TRBJ1-1; D remains unclear. The CDR3 covers 11 residues. Germline assignment: CDR1 MGHRA and CDR2 YSYEKL. Trimming took 8 bases from V and 3 from J, leaving 7 bases between them. The CDR3: CASGRDTEAFF. The CDR3, as DNA: TGCGCCAGCGGCCGGGACACTGAAGCTTTCTTT.

The CDR3 is CASSPSPSAQETQYF. DNA for the CDR3: TGTGCCAGCAGCCCAAGTCCTAGCGCGCAAGAGACCCAGTACTTC. This chain uses TRBV7-3 with TRBJ2-5; D is possibly TRBD2 (6 bases). The germline gives CDR1 SGHTA, CDR2 FQGTGA. CDR3 length: 15 residues. V was pared by 5 bases and J by 2 bases, with 15 bases between.

The rearrangement joins TRBV7-8 to TRBJ2-2, with 7 bases aligning to TRBD1. CDR1 SGHVS and CDR2 FQNEAQ come from the germline V gene. The CDR3 contains 14 residues. Trimming cost V 4 bases and J 1 base; bases outside gene matches: 0. The CDR3: CASSWTGNTGELFF. The DNA for the CDR3 is TGTGCCAGCAGCTGGACAGGGAACACCGGGGAGCTGTTTTTT.

This clonotype was found many times. This chain joins TRBV7-6 and TRBJ1-5; D call uncertain. V was shortened by 0 bases and J by 3 bases, with 6 bases between the two germline ends. This CDR3 has 14 residues. Germline CDR1 and CDR2: SGHVS and FNYEAQ. The CDR3 region has the DNA TGTGCCAGCAGCTTAGCCGGGTTCAATCAGCCCCAGCATTTT. Translation gives CASSLAGFNQPQHF.

This clonotype was observed at least ten times. This chain links TRBV9 with TRBJ2-2; D uncertain. V was cut by 0 bases and J by 3 bases, with 12 bases left in between. Per germline, CDR1 SGDLS and CDR2 YYNGEE. The CDR3 is 16 amino acids. CDR3 residues: CASSVGRQAYTGELFF. In DNA form, the CDR3 reads TGTGCCAGCAGCGTAGGTCGGCAGGCTTACACCGGGGAGCTGTTTTTT.

This clonotype was picked up many times. The chain couples TRBV20-1 to TRBJ1-1; D gene ambiguous. Trimming stripped 6 bases from V and 2 bases from J, with 10 bases between. Looked up from germline, CDR1 is DFQATT and CDR2 is SNEGSKA (reference sequence). The CDR3 is 12 residues long. CDR3 residues: CSASGGNTEAFF. DNA of the CDR3: TGCAGTGCCTCGGGCGGAAACACTGAAGCTTTCTTT.

Many counts were recorded for this clonotype. The chain recombines TRBV19 with TRBJ2-6; TRBD1 matches at 9 bases. The CDR3 extends over 17 amino acids. V was pared by 6 bases and J by 2 bases, with 8 bases of the junction left unmatched. The V gene's germline CDR1 is LNHDA and CDR2 SQIVND (reference sequence). The CDR3 sequence is CASSLQGAQPGANVLTF. The CDR3 nucleotides read TGTGCCAGTAGCCTACAGGGGGCGCAACCTGGGGCCAACGTCCTGACTTTC.

The chain employs TRBV5-1 and TRBJ2-7, with 8 bases that match TRBD1. The trim removed 3 bases at V and 2 bases at J, leaving 4 bases unmatched. Looked up from germline, CDR1 is SGHRS and CDR2 is YFSETQ. The CDR3 runs 14 residues. The CDR3 bases are TGCGCCAGCAGCTGGGAGACAGGGGCCTACGAGCAGTACTTC. Its translation is CASSWETGAYEQYF.

This clonotype has a handful of counts. This chain connects TRBV30 to TRBJ2-1; TRBD2 aligns across 13 bases. J was trimmed by 8 bases and V by 1 base; bases with no gene match: 11. The CDR3 has 17 amino acids. In germline, CDR1 is GTSNPN, CDR2 SVGIG (reference sequence). Here the CDR3 DNA reads TGTGCCTGGAGTGGCAGATACGGGACTAGCGGGATCTATGAGCAGTTCTTC. Amino acid sequence: CAWSGRYGTSGIYEQFF.

The genes are TRBV4-2 and TRBJ2-1, with D tentatively TRBD2 (6 bases). CDR1 and CDR2 (germline): LGHNA, YNFKEQ. The CDR3 runs 14 residues. V was clipped by 4 bases and J by 6 bases, with 13 bases between them. The CDR3 DNA reads as TGTGCCAGCAGCCCGCGGACTATCTCCAATGAGCAGTTCTTC. Its protein product is CASSPRTISNEQFF.

In this sample, this clonotype turned up many times. The J gene is TRBJ2-1, the V gene TRBV5-1; no clear D gene. V lost 0 bases, J lost 10 bases, and 5 bases lay in between. The CDR3 length is 11 residues. Germline-derived CDR1 and CDR2 are SGHRS and YFSETQ. CDR3 sequence (DNA): TGCGCCAGCAGCTTGGGTGTAGAGCAGTTCTTC. Encoded protein: CASSLGVEQFF.